These 30 T cell receptor beta chains were all obtained from the same sample, sequenced in a study of Ad26.COV2.S vaccination and SARS-CoV-2 variants. Produced via immunoSEQ multiplex PCR; TCRdb's table is partial and in-frame only. The table includes 440,000 or so clones, around 90% detected once. The treatment is: 15 to 20 received Ad26.COV2.S at low or high dose, single or two shots; 5 received placebo; per-sample allocation not given. At day 63 after the first vaccine or placebo injection, samples were drawn. The sample was peripheral blood, taken in a trial of Ad26.COV2.S vaccine versus placebo. The receptor set was obtained from a person aged 18-65 years who received the Ad26.COV2.S COVID-19 vaccine or a placebo.

This clone occurred once. The gene calls are TRBV7-2 and TRBJ2-7; 8 bases agree with TRBD1. Unmatched junction bases numbered 8, after V lost 1 base and J lost 3 bases. CDR3 size: 16 residues. Looked up from germline, CDR1 is SGHTA and CDR2 is FQGNSA. CDR3 coding DNA: TGTGCCAGCAGCTTAGTCGGGGGACAGGCCAACTACGAGCAGTACTTC. Its protein is CASSLVGGQANYEQYF.

In the case of this clone: The sample holds other DNA sequences that translate to the same CDR3. J is TRBJ2-7 and V is TRBV27, with 8 bases identical to TRBD1. The germline V gene encodes CDR1 MNHEY and CDR2 SMNVEV (reference sequence). The length of the CDR3 is 14 residues. V was clipped by 2 bases and J by 2 bases; unmatched bases: 2. CDR3 sequence: CASSLGQGPYEQYF. CDR3 bases: TGTGCCAGCAGTTTAGGACAGGGACCCTACGAGCAGTACTTC.

The CDR3 DNA follows: TGTGCCAGCAGCTTAGTGAGGGGGATGAACACTGAAGCTTTCTTT. It encodes CASSLVRGMNTEAFF. The chain couples TRBV7-9 to TRBJ1-1, with D possibly matching TRBD1 (6 bases). The length of the CDR3 is 15 residues. Germline V gene lookup returns CDR1 SEHNR and CDR2 FQNEAQ (reference sequence). Trimming took off 1 base at V and 0 bases at J, with 9 bases between the two ends.

CDR3 DNA: TGTGCCAGCAGTTTATTTGGACTTACCTACGAGCAGTACTTC. As protein: CASSLFGLTYEQYF. The rearrangement uses TRBV28 and TRBJ2-7, with D tentatively TRBD2 (5 bases). Germline CDR1 and CDR2: MDHEN and SYDVKM. V lost 1 base and J 2 bases, leaving 9 bases between the germline ends. The CDR3 covers 14 residues.

This chain uses TRBV7-9 with TRBJ1-1; perhaps TRBD1 as D (6 bases). The germline V gene has CDR1 SEHNR and CDR2 FQNEAQ (reference sequence). This CDR3 contains 17 residues. V gave up 2 bases and J gave up 0 bases, with 16 bases separating them. This chain's CDR3 is CASSLTAGATLNTEAFF. The CDR3 region has the DNA TGTGCCAGCAGCTTAACGGCAGGGGCCACCTTGAACACTGAAGCTTTCTTT. Variable domain in full (rest from reference TRBV7-9 and TRBJ1-1): DTGVSQNPRHKITKRGQNVTFRCDPISEHNRLYWYRQTLGQGPEFLTYFQNEAQLEKSRLLSDRFSAERPKGSFSTLEIQRTEQGDSAMYLCASSLTAGATLNTEAFFGQGTRLTVV.

The chain joins TRBV7-9 to TRBJ2-1; 7 bases line up with TRBD1. The CDR3 loop spans 15 amino acids. Losses at the gene ends were 4 bases for V and 8 bases for J; bases not matched to a gene: 11. In germline, CDR1 is SEHNR, CDR2 FQNEAQ (reference sequence). CDR3 loop: CASSSSTGRRDEQFF. The CDR3 DNA reads TGTGCCAGCAGCTCCTCGACAGGGAGAAGGGATGAGCAGTTCTTC.

This chain links TRBV5-4 with TRBJ2-1; 10 bases fit TRBD2. Germline trimming cut 4 bases from V and 2 bases from J; bases unmatched to any gene: 3. Germline CDR1 is SGHNT and CDR2 is YYREEE (reference sequence). The CDR3 is 15 residues long. The CDR3 bases are TGTGCCAGCAGCCGCACTAGCGGGACCTACAATGAGCAGTTCTTC. Its protein product is CASSRTSGTYNEQFF.

The rearrangement uses TRBV18 and TRBJ2-1; 7 bases agree with TRBD2. The germline V gene has CDR1 KGHSH and CDR2 LQKENI. The ends lost 3 bases at V and 5 bases at J; junction bases unmatched: 7. This CDR3 comprises 15 residues. DNA of the CDR3: TGTGCCAGCTCACCGAGCGGGAAGTCAAACAATGAGCAGTTCTTC. Encoded protein: CASSPSGKSNNEQFF.

The chain couples TRBV5-1 to TRBJ2-5; 9 bases agree with TRBD1. Losses at the gene ends were 4 bases for V and 4 bases for J; bases not matched to a gene: 5. Germline CDR1 is SGHRS and CDR2 is YFSETQ. This CDR3 has 14 amino acids. This CDR3 is CASSLGTGRETQYF. In DNA form, the CDR3 reads TGCGCCAGCAGCCTCGGGACAGGGAGAGAGACCCAGTACTTC.

This sequence joins TRBV6-2 or TRBV6-3 and TRBJ2-7, with a weak D call TRBD2 (5 bases). Germline V lookup: CDR1 MNHEY, CDR2 SVGEGT. V lost 4 bases, J lost 4 bases, and 17 bases lay in between. This CDR3 comprises 15 residues. DNA of the CDR3: TGTGCCAGCAGTTCGAGGACTCTGATGGTGTACGAGCAGTACTTC. It codes for CASSSRTLMVYEQYF.

The rearrangement links TRBV28 to TRBJ2-7, with D perhaps TRBD2 (7 bases). This CDR3 spans 21 amino acids. V shed 6 bases and J shed 2 bases, with 35 bases lying between them. Germline assignment: CDR1 MDHEN and CDR2 SYDVKM. In nucleotides, the CDR3 is TGTGCCAGCAGCCCGACCGGCCGGTTTGCCTATGGAGGGGGGGTAACCTACGAGCAGTACTTC. Its protein is CASSPTGRFAYGGGVTYEQYF.

This clone was counted a few times. The chain recombines TRBV10-3 with TRBJ2-7; perhaps TRBD1 as D (6 bases). The germline V and J ends were trimmed by 2 bases and 4 bases, with 18 bases remaining between them. The germline gives CDR1 ENHRY, CDR2 SYGVKD. The CDR3 length is 16 residues. CDR3 residues: CAISEPEGGPGYEQYF. In nucleotides, the CDR3 is TGTGCCATCAGTGAGCCCGAAGGGGGACCCGGTTACGAGCAGTACTTC.

The chain is built from TRBV7-3 and TRBJ2-3; 12 bases are shared with TRBD2. The CDR3 contains 19 residues. Germline trimming cut 3 bases from V and 4 bases from J; bases unmatched to any gene: 14. Germline loops: CDR1 SGHTA, CDR2 FQGTGA. CDR3 nucleotides: TGTGCCAGCAGCTTGCATCCGCCGAACCCTAGCGGGAGGGCAGATACGCAGTATTTT. Translating gives CASSLHPPNPSGRADTQYF.

The rearrangement links TRBV19 to TRBJ2-3, with TRBD2 matching 14 bases. CDR3 size: 18 residues. Germline V gene sequence: CDR1 LNHDA, CDR2 SQIVND (reference sequence). J gave up 1 base and V 4 bases, and 7 bases lay outside the gene matches. CDR3 residues: CASSTGTSGSWGTDTQYF. Here the CDR3 DNA reads TGTGCCAGTAGTACAGGGACTAGCGGGAGTTGGGGCACAGATACGCAGTATTTT.

CDR3 bases: TGTGCCAGCAGCTTAATGGCTAGACGGAATAATTCACCCCTCCACTTT. Its protein product is CASSLMARRNNSPLHF. The gene calls are TRBV7-8 and TRBJ1-6; D unresolved. This CDR3 comprises 16 residues. V dropped 2 bases and J dropped 5 bases, with 13 bases sitting between them. The germline CDR1 and CDR2 sequences are SGHVS and FQNEAQ.

The chain has TRBV28 and TRBJ2-1, with D uncertain. CDR1 and CDR2 (germline): MDHEN, SYDVKM. This CDR3 has 15 amino acids. V lost 3 bases, J lost 10 bases, and 19 bases lay in between. CDR3 sequence (DNA): TGTGCCAGCAGTTTCCCCTTGACTGGGCTCGGGGAGCAGTTCTTC. It yields the protein CASSFPLTGLGEQFF.

V gene TRBV2 combines with J gene TRBJ2-7, with 11 bases fitting TRBD2. Germline CDR1 is SNHLY and CDR2 is FYNNEI. V was pared by 10 bases and J by 2 bases, with 7 bases of the junction left unmatched. The CDR3 spans 14 residues. The CDR3 coding sequence is TGTGCCATTTCGGGGACTAGCGGTACCTACGAGCAGTACTTC. Translating gives CAISGTSGTYEQYF.

The chain recombines TRBV10-3 with TRBJ2-7; the match to TRBD2 covers 8 bases. The CDR3 consists of 15 residues. CDR1 is ENHRY, CDR2 SYGVKD, per germline. The trim removed 3 bases at V and 2 bases at J, leaving 6 bases unmatched. CDR3 bases: TGTGCCATCAGTGAAAGCGGGGGAAGTCCCTACGAGCAGTACTTC. Its protein product is CAISESGGSPYEQYF.

This chain uses TRBV29-1 with TRBJ2-7; 12 bases match TRBD2. Looked up from germline, CDR1 is SQVTM and CDR2 is ANQGSEA. CDR3 length: 13 residues. Trimming took 8 bases from V and 4 from J; bases not matched to a gene: 6. This chain's CDR3 is CSFGLAGRYEQYF. Written as DNA, the CDR3 is TGCAGCTTTGGACTAGCGGGAAGGTACGAGCAGTACTTC.

The chain is built from TRBV30 and TRBJ1-2, with TRBD1 matching 8 bases. CDR1 GTSNPN and CDR2 SVGIG come from the germline V gene (reference sequence). Unmatched junction bases numbered 4, after V lost 5 bases and J lost 5 bases. The CDR3 is made up of 12 amino acids. For the CDR3, the DNA is TGTGCCTGGGGACAGGGAGGGTATGGCTACACCTTC. Protein sequence: CAWGQGGYGYTF.

This clone has just a few counts. The rearrangement joins TRBV6-6 to TRBJ1-6; D call uncertain. CDR3 length: 17 amino acids. V was cut by 5 bases and J by 4 bases, with 18 bases left in between. Germline assignment: CDR1 MNHNY and CDR2 SVGAGI (reference sequence). CDR3 protein: CASSPHTTLDYNSPLHF. CDR3 sequence (DNA): TGTGCCAGCAGTCCGCACACGACCCTAGATTATAATTCACCCCTCCACTTT.

The V gene is TRBV28, the J gene TRBJ1-1; TRBD1 matches at 7 bases. Germline V CDR1 and CDR2: MDHEN, SYDVKM. There are 16 residues in the CDR3. V lost 6 bases to trimming and J lost 7 bases; unmatched junction nucleotides: 17. CDR3 nucleotide sequence: TGTGCCAGCAGCCTAAAGTCAGGGGGGGTGAAGAATGAAGCTTTCTTT. Amino acids: CASSLKSGGVKNEAFF.

The V and J genes are TRBV9 and TRBJ1-2; D not resolved. V lost 0 bases and J lost 2, with 2 bases in between. This CDR3 has 12 residues. Germline V lookup: CDR1 SGDLS, CDR2 YYNGEE. Here the CDR3 reads CASSVANYGYTF. In DNA, the CDR3 is TGTGCCAGCAGCGTAGCAAACTATGGCTACACCTTC.

The chain is built from TRBV19 and TRBJ1-5, with 7 nucleotides matching TRBD1. J gave up 1 base and V 6 bases, and 3 bases lay outside the gene matches. CDR3 length equals 14 residues. Germline CDR1 is LNHDA and CDR2 is SQIVND (reference sequence). The CDR3, as DNA: TGTGCCAGTAGGGGGACAGCCAGCAATCAGCCCCAGCATTTT. Its translation: CASRGTASNQPQHF.

This chain uses TRBV6-2 or TRBV6-3 with TRBJ2-7; D might be TRBD1 (6 bases). The ends were cut back, 6 bases at V and 7 bases at J, with 22 bases in the middle. From germline, CDR1 is MNHEY and CDR2 SVGEGT. CDR3 length equals 15 residues. The CDR3 DNA sequence: TGTGCCAGCAGCCTGGACGACAGGCGTCCTCGGGAGCAGTACTTC. Translation: CASSLDDRRPREQYF.

The chain carries TRBV7-3 and TRBJ2-1, with D possibly TRBD2 on 6 matching bases. V was clipped by 2 bases and J by 5 bases, with 19 bases between them. Germline V gene lookup returns CDR1 SGHTA and CDR2 FQGTGA. CDR3 size: 17 residues. CDR3 sequence (DNA): TGTGCCAGCAGCTTATGGCAGGATGTAGCGGATAACAATGAGCAGTTCTTC. Translation gives CASSLWQDVADNNEQFF.

The chain recombines TRBV4-2 with TRBJ1-5; the match to TRBD1 covers 7 bases. The CDR3 spans 16 residues. Unmatched junction bases numbered 5, after V lost 1 base and J lost 2 bases. Germline CDR1 reads LGHNA; CDR2 reads YNFKEQ. The CDR3 DNA is TGTGCCAGCAGCCAAGGAAGGGGGCCAGGCAATCAGCCCCAGCATTTT. Translating it yields CASSQGRGPGNQPQHF.

CDR3 in DNA: TGTGCCAGCAGCACGCACCGACAGGGGACCCAAGAGACCCAGTACTTC. The encoded protein is CASSTHRQGTQETQYF. This rearrangement joins TRBV3-1 (or the pseudogene TRBV3-2) to TRBJ2-5, with 8 bases that match TRBD1. The CDR3 extends over 16 amino acids. The germline CDR1 and CDR2 sequences are LGHDT and YNNKEL (reference sequence). With 5 bases clipped from V and 1 base from J, the junction kept 9 bases outside the gene matches.

This clone was counted a single time. The chain links TRBV7-2 to TRBJ2-5; D is unresolved. Germline assignment: CDR1 SGHTA and CDR2 FQGNSA. The V and J ends lost 3 bases and 3 bases respectively, with 11 bases between them. The CDR3 spans 14 residues. The CDR3 nucleotides read TGTGCCAGCAGCTTGTATGCCCCTGAAGAGACCCAGTACTTC. This gives the protein CASSLYAPEETQYF. Supplemented by reference TRBV7-2 and TRBJ2-5, the full variable domain reads GAGVSQSPSNKVTEKGKDVELRCDPISGHTALYWYRQSLGQGLEFLIYFQGNSAPDKSGLPSDRFSAERTGGSVSTLTIQRTQQEDSAVYLCASSLYAPEETQYFGPGTRLLVL.

V is TRBV6-1 and J is TRBJ2-3, with D unresolved. The CDR3 runs 17 residues. In germline, CDR1 is MNHNS, CDR2 SASEGT. V was clipped by 2 bases and J by 0 bases, with 15 bases between them. Here the CDR3 DNA reads TGTGCCAGCAGTGAAAGGAAGGGTGCCGCTAGCACAGATACGCAGTATTTT. It specifies CASSERKGAASTDTQYF.